This paragraph reports one T cell receptor beta chain. Its matching antigen is unknown. The data belong to a study of shared clonotypes between healthy human individuals. Findings and limits, study-wide: Few donors limited the genetic and exposure-history diversity represented. Naive CD4 clonotype sharing across a few donors was 4% to 5%.

Per germline, CDR1 SEHNR and CDR2 FQNEAQ (reference sequence). The length of the CDR3 is 13 residues. With 3 bases removed from V and 5 bases from J, the gap between germline ends came to 10 bases. Replicate sorted-subset PCRs were loaded with roughly 200 ng DNA, 30,000 or so T cell genomes. Some clones are missing from TCRdb's copy, which holds only in-frame ones; the method was immunoSEQ multiplex PCR. This sample has 800,000 to 1,200,000 clones; around three quarters occur once, and the top ten carry 0.52%. The receptor was isolated from a man in his late teens or twenties in good health. Some clones in this sample may be carry-over from other donors' samples. The V call is TRBV7-9, the J call TRBJ1-1; D possibly corresponds to TRBD1 (5 bases). Sequencing was performed on memory CD4+ T cells from PBMCs. Described subset: CD45RA-negative fraction. The CDR3, as DNA: TGTGCCAGCAGCTTTGGGGGTAGTACTGAAGCTTTCTTT. Translating gives CASSFGGSTEAFF.